This is a list of T cell receptor beta chains from one sample in a study of long-term antiretroviral therapy in people with HIV. Sequencing was performed with immunoSEQ multiplex PCR; in TCRdb, only in-frame clones are kept and a portion is missing. Counted here are 15,000 to 20,000 clones, approximately 82% occurring once; the ten biggest clones make up just under 9%. The sequenced sample was unsorted PBMCs, obtained 0.3 years before starting antiretroviral therapy. All receptors derive from a man between 45 and 60 years old with HIV. CDR3s include the opening cysteine and the closing phenylalanine or tryptophan.

CDR3 protein	V gene	J gene
CASSPPGLAGRREQFF	TRBV21-1	TRBJ2-1
CASSFQGPTSYEQYF	TRBV28	TRBJ2-7
CASSQDREGTEAFF	TRBV7-2	TRBJ1-1
CASSRRGDSDSAWFF	TRBV4-1	TRBJ1-4
CASSPQETQYF	TRBV18	TRBJ2-5
CASTSTGAAKNIQYF	TRBV28	TRBJ2-4
CASRQEGASIGELFF	TRBV30	TRBJ2-2
CASSSQGAGTYGYTF	TRBV5-6	TRBJ1-2
CAFVSPNEQFF	TRBV30	TRBJ2-1
CASSESSYEQYF	TRBV13	TRBJ2-7
CASSRPTNNYGYTF	TRBV28	TRBJ1-2
CASSPDRDADTQYF	TRBV18	TRBJ2-3
CASSPVPALNTGELFF	TRBV28	TRBJ2-2
CASSLYFGDGYTF	TRBV7-9	TRBJ1-2
CSVLGGRIIGETQYF	TRBV29-1	TRBJ2-5
CASSLFGQISNQPQHF	TRBV27	TRBJ1-5
CASSLSGGGRNEQFF	TRBV5-1	TRBJ2-1
CASSAGAVSNQPQHF	TRBV4-3	TRBJ1-5
CASSTRTVGSNQPQHF	TRBV7-8	TRBJ1-5
CASSALAGDTGELFF	TRBV6-4	TRBJ2-2
CASCRGGYAYEQYF	TRBV28	TRBJ2-7
CASSPGPEGEKLFF	TRBV5-1	TRBJ1-4
CATNLGQGQETQYF	TRBV28	TRBJ2-5
CASSQEGTGVNTEAFF	TRBV4-1	TRBJ1-1
CASSTTWDRDSYEQYF	TRBV28	TRBJ2-7
CASSHTGSSYNEQFF	TRBV28	TRBJ2-1
CASNLGRGDTEAFF	TRBV27	TRBJ1-1
CASSRSTGGNGYTF	TRBV4-2	TRBJ1-2